This record covers a single T cell receptor beta chain. The sample originates from a study of post-analysis software for immune sequencing data. V shed 8 bases, J shed 7 bases, and the junction held 12 bases outside the gene matches. The CDR3 extends over 14 amino acids. Germline values: CDR1 LNHNV, CDR2 YYDKDF (reference sequence). Tagging with unique molecular identifiers was a feature of the TCR beta cDNA libraries. Each CDR3 protein gets one entry after TCRdb re-called the PCR reads with MiXCR. The table shows roughly 160,000 distinct CDR3 sequences, with about 36% occurring only once. The chain couples TRBV15 to TRBJ2-7, with TRBD2 identical over 9 bases. The sequence came from a girl aged 5-17 years with multiple sclerosis. The specimen comprised blood, sampled after autologous hematopoietic stem cell transplantation. This CDR3 is CATRYSGSINEQYF. DNA of the CDR3: TGTGCCACCCGATATAGCGGGAGTATAAATGAGCAGTACTTC.